The clone carrying this T cell receptor beta chain was seen only once. This specimen comes from a study of technical replicates of blood from several donors. Sequencing was performed with immunoSEQ multiplex PCR; in TCRdb, only in-frame clones are kept and a portion is missing. The table has around 97,000 clones, 96% seen once. V lost 4 bases, J lost 0 bases, and 10 bases lay in between. The germline V gene has CDR1 LNHDA and CDR2 SQIVND (reference sequence). The CDR3 has 15 amino acids. This chain joins TRBV19 and TRBJ1-3; a possible D gene is TRBD1 (6 bases). The source of this sequence is a human donor in good health. Input material: T cells isolated from PBMCs. CDR3 sequence (DNA): TGTGCCAGTAGTACTATACAGGGCTCTGGAAACACCATATATTTT. It yields the protein CASSTIQGSGNTIYF.